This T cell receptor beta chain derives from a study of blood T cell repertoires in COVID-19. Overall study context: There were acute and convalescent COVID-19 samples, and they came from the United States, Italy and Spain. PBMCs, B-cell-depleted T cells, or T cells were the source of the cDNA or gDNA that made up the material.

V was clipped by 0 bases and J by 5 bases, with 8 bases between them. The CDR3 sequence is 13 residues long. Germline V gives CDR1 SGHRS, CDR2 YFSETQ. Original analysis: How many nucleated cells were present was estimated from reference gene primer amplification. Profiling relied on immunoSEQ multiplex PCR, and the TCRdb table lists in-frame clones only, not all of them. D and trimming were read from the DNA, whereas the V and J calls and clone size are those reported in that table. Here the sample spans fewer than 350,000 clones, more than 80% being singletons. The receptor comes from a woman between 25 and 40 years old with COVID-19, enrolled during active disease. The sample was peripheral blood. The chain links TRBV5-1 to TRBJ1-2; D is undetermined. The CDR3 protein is CASSLAADYGYTF. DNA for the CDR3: TGCGCCAGCAGCTTGGCGGCGGATTATGGCTACACCTTC.